The 2 T cell receptor beta chains below come from one sample, sequenced in a study of early T cells in non-severe SARS-CoV-2 infection. One entry per CDR3 protein results from TCRdb running MiXCR on the 5' RACE reads. The data hold 40,000 to 60,000 distinct CDR3 sequences, with over 7.5% observed a single time. The sequencing input was whole blood. The receptors originated from an adult who was a healthcare worker with PCR-confirmed SARS-CoV-2 infection or an uninfected control (not recorded which).

This chain uses TRBV10-1 with TRBJ1-3, with a weak D call TRBD1 (5 bases). This CDR3 spans 16 amino acids. Germline CDR1 is WNHNN and CDR2 is SYGVQD (reference sequence). V was trimmed by 6 bases and J by 0 bases, leaving 15 bases between them. As DNA, the CDR3 is TGCGCCAGCAGCCCCCCCGGGACGGTCTCTGGAAACACCATATATTTT. Residues: CASSPPGTVSGNTIYF.

This clonotype was detected many times. The gene calls are TRBV7-9 and TRBJ2-7, with 13 positions matching TRBD2. The germline CDR1 and CDR2 sequences are SEHNR and FQNEAQ (reference sequence). J lost 6 bases, V lost 4 bases, and 6 bases had no gene match. The CDR3 runs 15 residues. The CDR3 loop reads CASSSGLAGISEQYF. CDR3 DNA sequence: TGTGCCAGCAGCTCGGGACTAGCGGGAATAAGCGAGCAGTACTTC.